These 13 T cell receptor beta chains were all obtained from the same sample, sequenced in a study of spatial heterogeneity in lung cancer (dated by TCRdb to about 2019). The time point label on this specimen signifies: sample taken at primary tumor resection. Whole RNA extracted from tumor and nontumor lung tissue, or from cryopreserved PBMC samples, was used for TCR sequencing without cell sorting. Libraries were prepared through 5' RACE. Sequencer: NextSeq 500. The public reads were quality trimmed at Q25 with fastp and then assembled into clones with MiXCR by TCRdb, keeping productive beta chains. A single entry per CDR3 protein holds the most common genes and DNA from its merged rows. Across this sample there are about 7,000 distinct CDR3 sequences, with about 8.6% seen only once. In total, the top ten clones hold about 45% of the sample. Source: PBMCs, taken at surgery. These receptors originate from a male donor with early-stage non-small cell lung cancer.

By share of the sample, this clonotype is medium-sized. This beta chain lies outside the target of a library built for alpha chains; its clone size means little. The rearrangement joins TRBV7-9 to TRBJ2-5; the D gene is possibly TRBD1 (6 bases). V was cut by 11 bases and J by 2 bases, with 12 bases left in between. The CDR3 is 12 residues long. CDR1 is SEHNR and CDR2 is FQNEAQ in the germline V gene (reference sequence). The CDR3 region has the DNA TGTGCCTCTCAGAGGGGGCAAGAGACCCAGTACTTC. It is translated as CASQRGQETQYF.

This clonotype was recorded many times. The size of this beta chain means little, since it is a stray read in a library made for alpha chains. The rearrangement links TRBV7-8 to TRBJ2-5; no firm D call. CDR3 size: 13 residues. The ends were cut back, 6 bases at V and 5 bases at J, with 13 bases in the middle. CDR1 is SGHVS and CDR2 is FQNEAQ in the germline V gene. The CDR3 reads CASRPGARETQYF. In DNA, the CDR3 is TGTGCCAGCAGGCCAGGCGCTCGGGAGACCCAGTACTTC.

This clonotype is judged medium-sized (0.01 to 0.1%). Within a library made for alpha chains, this beta chain is off target, and its count is uninformative. The chain uses TRBV12-3 or TRBV12-4 and TRBJ1-5, with D unresolved. With 2 bases removed from V and 1 base from J, the gap between germline ends came to 6 bases. The CDR3 is 14 amino acids. CDR3 coding DNA: TGTGCCAGCAGTTTACGTCTGAGCAATCAGCCCCAGCATTTT. As protein: CASSLRLSNQPQHF.

This clonotype counts as medium-sized. The size of this beta chain means little, since it is a stray read in a library made for alpha chains. The CDR3 protein is CSVEGADSPSGANVLTF. CDR3 bases: TGCAGCGTTGAGGGCGCCGACAGCCCCTCTGGGGCCAACGTCCTGACTTTC. The rearrangement links TRBV29-1 to TRBJ2-6; possibly TRBD1 for D (5 bases). The CDR3 has 17 amino acids. V was trimmed by 3 bases and J by 0 bases, leaving 15 bases between them. Germline loops: CDR1 SQVTM, CDR2 ANQGSEA.

On this clonotype itself: This beta chain is off target for a library built for alpha chains, so its abundance means little. The chain employs TRBV20-1 and TRBJ2-7, with 9 bases matching TRBD1. Germline lookup yields CDR1 DFQATT and CDR2 SNEGSKA (reference sequence). After removal of 3 bases from V and 5 bases from J, the junction contained 8 bases not matched to a gene. The CDR3 has 14 residues. The CDR3 coding sequence is TGCAGTGCTAGGCCCCGGACAGGGGTGGACGAGCAGTACTTC. Amino acids: CSARPRTGVDEQYF.

This clonotype was recorded many times. Found in a library prepared for alpha chains, this beta chain is an off-target read, and its abundance has little meaning. The rearrangement joins TRBV27 to TRBJ2-7, with D possibly TRBD1 on 6 matching bases. The germline V and J ends were trimmed by 3 bases and 7 bases, with 22 bases remaining between them. Per the germline V gene, CDR1 is MNHEY and CDR2 is SMNVEV (reference sequence). The CDR3 has 16 residues. Written as DNA, the CDR3 is TGTGCCAGCAGTTTTCGAGGGCAGGGGTCTTCGGGGGAGCAGTACTTC. Translating it yields CASSFRGQGSSGEQYF.

This clonotype counts as medium-sized (0.01 to 0.1%). This beta chain is an off-target read within a library intended for alpha chains, so its frequency means little. This sequence joins TRBV12-3 or TRBV12-4 and TRBJ2-1; a possible D gene is TRBD2 (5 bases). This CDR3 spans 15 amino acids. V lost 7 bases and J lost 5, with 18 bases in between. CDR3 sequence: CASTLDFSPNNEQFF. The CDR3 DNA is TGTGCCAGCACCCTGGACTTCTCACCTAACAATGAGCAGTTCTTC.

This clonotype was seen at least ten times. This beta chain represents an off-target read in a library built for alpha chains; its size is of limited meaning. The rearrangement joins TRBV18 to TRBJ2-5; TRBD1 is a possible D gene (6 bases). Germline-derived CDR1 and CDR2 are KGHSH and LQKENI. V was shortened by 1 base and J by 5 bases, with 8 bases between the two germline ends. CDR3 length: 13 residues. The CDR3 protein is CASSPRQGETQYF. CDR3 sequence (DNA): TGTGCCAGCTCACCACGGCAGGGGGAGACCCAGTACTTC.

This clonotype has at least ten counts. Found in a library prepared for alpha chains, this beta chain is an off-target read, and its abundance has little meaning. This rearrangement joins TRBV9 to TRBJ1-4, with TRBD1 identical over 11 bases. The CDR3 loop spans 17 amino acids. V was clipped by 3 bases and J by 6 bases; unmatched bases: 10. Germline V gene data show CDR1 as SGDLS and CDR2 as YYNGEE. CDR3: CASSAGTGGTGDEKLFF. CDR3 nucleotide sequence: TGTGCCAGCAGCGCCGGGACAGGGGGAACCGGGGATGAAAAACTGTTTTTT.

Many counts were recorded for this clonotype. A library made for alpha chains picked up this beta chain off target, so its size means little. The chain carries TRBV6-2 or TRBV6-3 and TRBJ2-1, with 12 bases aligning to TRBD2. Trimming cost V 2 bases and J 4 bases; bases outside gene matches: 0. CDR3 length: 15 residues. Germline V gene lookup returns CDR1 MNHEY and CDR2 SVGEGT. The CDR3: CASSYGLAGYNEQFF. The CDR3 DNA is TGTGCCAGCAGTTACGGACTAGCGGGGTACAATGAGCAGTTCTTC.

This clonotype is deemed medium-sized. This beta chain is off target for a library built for alpha chains, so its abundance means little. The gene calls are TRBV29-1 and TRBJ2-5; D perhaps matches TRBD2 (5 bases). The germline V gene has CDR1 SQVTM and CDR2 ANQGSEA. The CDR3 length is 14 residues. Trimming removed 4 bases from V and 2 bases from J, with 14 bases in between. The CDR3 protein is CSVAAGSGQETQYF. The CDR3 DNA follows: TGCAGCGTTGCGGCAGGATCGGGACAAGAGACCCAGTACTTC.

This clonotype was counted between two and nine times. This beta chain is a stray sequence in a library constructed for alpha chains; its clone size is not meaningful. The genes are TRBV2 and TRBJ2-3; D gene unclear. The CDR3 spans 13 residues. Germline CDR1 is SNHLY and CDR2 is FYNNEI. Trimming pared 10 bases from V and 0 bases from J, leaving 11 bases between. The CDR3, as DNA: TGTGCCATCGACGGAGCTAGCACAGATACGCAGTATTTT. It is translated as CAIDGASTDTQYF.

This clonotype has ten or more counts. As an off-target read in a library built for alpha chains, this beta chain has a frequency of little significance. The rearrangement uses TRBV29-1 and TRBJ1-2, with 12 bases fitting TRBD1. Germline CDR1 SQVTM, CDR2 ANQGSEA. This CDR3 is 14 amino acids long. V lost 3 bases, J lost 8 bases, and 7 bases stayed unmatched. The CDR3 sequence is CSVDTGQGAEGYTF. In nucleotides, the CDR3 is TGCAGCGTTGACACGGGACAGGGGGCTGAAGGCTACACCTTC.